The next 30 T cell receptor beta chains were all read from a single sample in a study of T and B cells in COVID-19 patients. Each TRB amplification used roughly 220-550 ng of genomic DNA from blood. TRB rearrangements were amplified by multiplex PCR with BIOMED2 TRB-A/B primers. A single record per CDR3 protein comes from TCRdb applying MiXCR to the multiplex PCR reads. This table holds more than 20,000 distinct CDR3 sequences, approximately 30% found once. Input material: blood. The source is a human donor who had recovered from COVID-19.

This clonotype was observed a few times. V and J are TRBV27 and TRBJ2-1; 13 bases align to TRBD2. CDR3 length equals 17 residues. CDR1 is MNHEY and CDR2 is SMNVEV in the germline V gene (reference sequence). J was trimmed by 6 bases and V by 5 bases; bases with no gene match: 10. The CDR3 DNA reads TGTGCCAGCAGTATCAGACTAGCGGGGGGACGAGGCAATGAGCAGTTCTTC. Amino acid sequence: CASSIRLAGGRGNEQFF.

On this clonotype itself: Germline and junction disagree at one end, which may indicate a read error. The chain carries TRBV6-5 and TRBJ2-3; the match to TRBD1 covers 8 bases. CDR3 size: 15 residues. Germline-derived CDR1 and CDR2 are MNHEY and SVGAGI. As DNA, the CDR3 is TGTGCCGGCAGTAAGAGACAGGGGCTCGGAGATACGCAGTATTTT. Amino acids: CAGSKRQGLGDTQYF.

This clonotype was counted once. Sequence at one end of the junction differs from germline and may be a read error. The genes are TRBV12-3 or TRBV12-4 and TRBJ1-1; TRBD1 matches at 10 bases. The CDR3 covers 15 residues. CDR3 in DNA: TGTGCCAGCAGCTTAGGGGACAGGGGCATGACTGAAGCTTTCTTT. Translating gives CASSLGDRGMTEAFF.

A few counts support this clonotype. The gene calls are TRBV6-5 and TRBJ1-1; a weak D match, TRBD1 (6 bases). The germline gives CDR1 MNHEY, CDR2 SVGAGI. The CDR3 has 15 amino acids. Trimming took off 0 bases at V and 4 bases at J, with 12 bases between the two ends. CDR3 loop: CASSYSGGRGTEAFF. DNA of the CDR3: TGTGCCAGCAGTTACTCAGGGGGGAGAGGCACTGAAGCTTTCTTT.

The chain uses TRBV6-1 and TRBJ1-1; D call uncertain. CDR1 is MNHNS and CDR2 is SASEGT in the germline V gene. Deletions cut 8 bases from V and 5 bases from J, with 15 bases between. The CDR3 extends over 13 amino acids. The CDR3 nucleotides are TGTGCCAGCCGAACGGACGGCCTGACTGAAGCTTTCTTT. Its protein is CASRTDGLTEAFF.

This clonotype was seen repeatedly, ten times or more. This chain connects TRBV18 to TRBJ1-1, with no clear D. The CDR3 is 15 residues long. CDR1 is KGHSH, CDR2 LQKENI, per germline. V gave up 0 bases and J gave up 9 bases, with 17 bases separating them. The DNA for the CDR3 is TGTGCCAGCTCACCACCGGTAGTCAGAGCAAGACAAGCTTTCTTT. It codes for CASSPPVVRARQAFF. Together with reference TRBV18 and TRBJ1-1, the CDR3 gives the full variable domain: NAGVMQNPRHLVRRRGQEARLRCSPMKGHSHVYWYRQLPEEGLKFMVYLQKENIIDESGMPKERFSAEFPKEGPSILRIQQVVRGDSAAYFCASSPPVVRARQAFFGQGTRLTVV.

This clonotype was counted only a few times. This chain connects TRBV6-1 to TRBJ2-2, with D tentatively TRBD2 (6 bases). The CDR3 contains 16 residues. V lost 1 base and J lost 0, with 9 bases in between. Germline V CDR1 and CDR2: MNHNS, SASEGT. In nucleotides, the CDR3 is TGTGCCAGCAGTGAAGTGGGGGGAGCGAACACCGGGGAGCTGTTTTTT. Encoded protein: CASSEVGGANTGELFF.

By frequency in the sample, this clonotype is medium-sized. V usage is TRBV19 and J usage is TRBJ1-5, with TRBD1 matching over 8 bases. The V and J ends lost 3 bases and 5 bases, in that order; junction bases with no gene match: 3. The germline V gene has CDR1 LNHDA and CDR2 SQIVND (reference sequence). The CDR3 totals 14 residues. The CDR3 loop reads CASSIQTGDQPQHF. CDR3 coding DNA: TGTGCCAGTAGTATCCAGACAGGGGATCAGCCCCAGCATTTT.

This clonotype was recorded many times. V gene TRBV18 combines with J gene TRBJ2-3, with D possibly matching TRBD2 (6 bases). With 3 bases removed from V and 0 bases from J, the gap between germline ends came to 7 bases. The germline gives CDR1 KGHSH, CDR2 LQKENI. The CDR3 has 14 residues. The CDR3 nucleotides are TGTGCCAGCTCACCGGGGACTAGCACAGATACGCAGTATTTT. This codes for CASSPGTSTDTQYF.

This clonotype was seen repeatedly, ten times or more. The V gene is TRBV11-1, the J gene TRBJ2-7; 9 bases fit TRBD1. Trimming removed 2 bases from V and 5 bases from J; junction bases left unmatched: 7. The length of the CDR3 is 15 residues. Germline CDR1 reads SGHAT; CDR2 reads FQDESV (reference sequence). The CDR3 loop reads CASSLLKQGAHEQYF. The CDR3 bases are TGTGCCAGCAGCTTACTCAAACAGGGGGCCCACGAGCAGTACTTC.

With regard to this clonotype: The junction shows a germline mismatch at one end, possibly a read error. The chain joins TRBV20-1 to TRBJ2-1; D gene unclear. Germline V gene lookup returns CDR1 DFQATT and CDR2 SNEGSKA (reference sequence). The CDR3 sequence is 12 residues long. CDR3 nucleotides: TGCAGTGCTAAAAGACTCGACGGAACGCATGGTTTC. This gives the protein CSAKRLDGTHGF.

Only a few counts were recorded for this clonotype. The chain carries TRBV6-2 or TRBV6-3 and TRBJ1-4; the match to TRBD1 covers 9 bases. The CDR3 is 14 residues long. V lost 5 bases and J lost 6; bases outside the gene matches: 4. CDR1 and CDR2 from the germline V gene are MNHEY and SVGEGT. The CDR3 DNA is TGTGCCAGCAGTCGGGACAGGGTTGATGAAAAACTGTTTTTT. This translates into CASSRDRVDEKLFF.

This chain links TRBV19 with TRBJ2-3; D is unclear. Trimming shortened V by 9 bases and J by 6 bases, and 16 bases separated the two germline ends. The germline V gene encodes CDR1 LNHDA and CDR2 SQIVND (reference sequence). The CDR3 is made up of 13 amino acids. DNA for the CDR3: TGTGCCAGCACCCCCGGCTCGGCGGATACGCAGTATTTT. This gives the protein CASTPGSADTQYF.

This chain connects TRBV12-3 or TRBV12-4 to TRBJ1-2, with D possibly matching TRBD1 (5 bases). This CDR3 has 13 residues. The germline V and J ends were trimmed by 8 bases and 3 bases, with 13 bases remaining between them. The CDR3 coding sequence is TGTGCCAGCTCGGGGCCACAAGACTATGGCTACACCTTC. It codes for CASSGPQDYGYTF.

This clonotype has more than one count but fewer than ten. V usage is TRBV5-4 and J usage is TRBJ2-2; 12 bases are a match to TRBD2. Germline CDR1 reads SGHNT; CDR2 reads YYREEE (reference sequence). CDR3 length equals 19 residues. The V gene end was trimmed by 7 bases and the J gene end by 2 bases; junction bases not matched to a gene: 15. CDR3 DNA sequence: TGTGCCAGCCATCCGACAGGACTAGCGGGGTTCTTAAACACCGGGGAGCTGTTTTTT. It translates to CASHPTGLAGFLNTGELFF.

This clonotype showed up many times. The J gene is TRBJ2-1, the V gene TRBV6-2 or TRBV6-3; 7 nucleotides agree with TRBD2. Germline V gene sequence: CDR1 MNHEY, CDR2 SVGEGT. The CDR3 covers 15 residues. Losses at the gene ends were 2 bases for V and 6 bases for J; bases not matched to a gene: 7. The CDR3 coding sequence is TGTGCCAGCAGTTACGCGTACCGGGGGGTCAATGAGCAGTTCTTC. Its protein product is CASSYAYRGVNEQFF.

A few counts support this clonotype. The rearrangement links TRBV12-3 or TRBV12-4 to TRBJ2-1; 11 positions agree with TRBD2. V shed 4 bases, J shed 6 bases, and the junction held 11 bases outside the gene matches. The CDR3 contains 17 residues. DNA for the CDR3: TGTGCCAGCAGTTCTACTGTTCTAGCGGGGGGCCTCAATGAGCAGTTCTTC. Translating gives CASSSTVLAGGLNEQFF.

By share, this clonotype ranks as medium-sized. The chain is built from TRBV7-6 and TRBJ2-5; D possibly corresponds to TRBD2 (6 bases). This CDR3 has 15 amino acids. Germline V gives CDR1 SGHVS, CDR2 FNYEAQ. Trimming removed 5 bases from V and 4 bases from J, with 17 bases in between. DNA of the CDR3: TGTGCCAGCAGCCTATCGGTGGGGAGGTTAGAGACCCAGTACTTC. Translation: CASSLSVGRLETQYF.

By share, this clonotype counts as medium-sized (0.01 to 0.1%). V is TRBV29-1 and J is TRBJ2-7, with 7 bases identical to TRBD2. Germline loops: CDR1 SQVTM, CDR2 ANQGSEA. This CDR3 is 13 amino acids long. Losses at the gene ends were 3 bases for V and 7 bases for J; bases not matched to a gene: 9. CDR3 coding DNA: TGCAGCGTTGAGGTCAGGGACTACGGTGAGCAGTACTTC. Amino acid sequence: CSVEVRDYGEQYF.

The chain uses TRBV27 and TRBJ1-1; possible D gene TRBD1, 6 bases. V was trimmed by 5 bases and J by 8 bases, leaving 12 bases between them. CDR1 and CDR2 (germline): MNHEY, SMNVEV (reference sequence). There are 12 residues in the CDR3. The DNA of the CDR3 is TGTGCCAGCAGTCGCGGGACACTCGAAGCTTTCTTT. This translates into CASSRGTLEAFF.

The chain recombines TRBV6-5 with TRBJ1-2; D might be TRBD1 (5 bases). This CDR3 spans 12 amino acids. Germline CDR1 is MNHEY and CDR2 is SVGAGI. V was shortened by 1 base and J by 7 bases, with 7 bases between the two germline ends. In DNA, the CDR3 is TGTGCCAGCAGTTACTATGGGGGTGGCTACACCTTC. This gives the protein CASSYYGGGYTF.

The gene calls are TRBV9 and TRBJ2-3, with 7 bases aligning to TRBD2. This CDR3 comprises 15 residues. Trimming cost V 0 bases and J 4 bases; bases outside gene matches: 5. CDR1 SGDLS and CDR2 YYNGEE come from the germline V gene. As DNA, the CDR3 is TGTGCCAGCAGCGTAGAGCCCGGGGGGTCAGATACGCAGTATTTT. Encoded protein: CASSVEPGGSDTQYF. Full variable domain (remainder filled in from reference TRBV9 and TRBJ2-3): DSGVTQTPKHLITATGQRVTLRCSPRSGDLSVYWYQQSLDQGLQFLIQYYNGEERAKGNILERFSAQQFPDLHSELNLSSLELGDSALYFCASSVEPGGSDTQYFGPGTRLTVL.

The chain carries TRBV19 and TRBJ2-1, with TRBD2 matching over 15 bases. Trimming took 4 bases from V and 5 from J; bases not matched to a gene: 6. The V gene's germline CDR1 is LNHDA and CDR2 SQIVND (reference sequence). This CDR3 has 17 residues. In DNA, the CDR3 is TGTGCCAGTAGTAGGCGGACTAGCGGGAGGGTCGACAATGAGCAGTTCTTC. This gives the protein CASSRRTSGRVDNEQFF.

The chain combines TRBV6-6 with TRBJ1-3; tentative D call: TRBD1 (6 bases). V was pared by 2 bases and J by 0 bases, with 8 bases between. The CDR3 loop spans 15 amino acids. Germline V lookup: CDR1 MNHNY, CDR2 SVGAGI (reference sequence). In DNA form, the CDR3 reads TGTGCCAGCAGTTACAGGGACAACTCTGGAAACACCATATATTTT. This gives the protein CASSYRDNSGNTIYF.

The rearrangement joins TRBV7-9 to TRBJ2-3; 9 bases are shared with TRBD1. The CDR3 runs to 15 residues. CDR1 is SEHNR, CDR2 FQNEAQ, per germline (reference sequence). J was trimmed by 12 bases and V by 6 bases; bases with no gene match: 16. CDR3 DNA sequence: TGTGCCAGCAGTAGGGACAGGGCCACCTCGGGACCCCAGTATTTT. Amino acids: CASSRDRATSGPQYF.

This chain connects TRBV29-1 to TRBJ2-7; no definite D call. The CDR3 sequence is 11 residues long. Germline V gives CDR1 SQVTM, CDR2 ANQGSEA. V was shortened by 7 bases and J by 2 bases, with 9 bases between the two germline ends. This CDR3 reads CSAGEAYEQYF. The CDR3 coding sequence is TGCAGCGCAGGAGAGGCCTACGAGCAGTACTTC.

This clonotype was counted ten times or more. The V gene is TRBV12-3 or TRBV12-4, the J gene TRBJ2-1; 7 nucleotides line up with TRBD2. V was clipped by 7 bases and J by 6 bases; unmatched bases: 12. The CDR3 is 15 residues long. The CDR3 DNA is TGTGCCAGCACCTTGGGGCGGGAGACCTCCAATGAGCAGTTCTTC. Translation: CASTLGRETSNEQFF.

This clonotype is labeled as medium-sized. V gene TRBV19 combines with J gene TRBJ2-1, with D uncertain. Trimming took 5 bases from V and 3 from J, leaving 23 bases between them. The length of the CDR3 is 18 residues. Germline CDR1 and CDR2: LNHDA and SQIVND (reference sequence). The CDR3 sequence is CASSHTIQRLGNYNEQFF. The CDR3 DNA follows: TGTGCCAGTAGTCACACAATTCAGAGGCTGGGAAACTACAATGAGCAGTTCTTC. Based on the CDR3 plus reference TRBV19 and TRBJ2-1, the full variable domain is DGGITQSPKYLFRKEGQNVTLSCEQNLNHDAMYWYRQDPGQGLRLIYYSQIVNDFQKGDIAEGYSVSREKKESFPLTVTSAQKNPTAFYLCASSHTIQRLGNYNEQFFGPGTRLTVL.

The chain combines TRBV5-6 with TRBJ1-4; 7 bases map to TRBD1. This CDR3 contains 15 residues. After removal of 0 bases from V and 8 bases from J, the junction contained 7 bases not matched to a gene. CDR1 SGHDT and CDR2 YYEEEE come from the germline V gene. The CDR3 DNA reads as TGTGCCAGCAGCTTGGTGGGACAGCTACCCGAAAAACTGTTTTTT. Translating gives CASSLVGQLPEKLFF.

This rearrangement joins TRBV7-9 to TRBJ1-1, with D perhaps matching TRBD1 (5 bases). V shed 1 base and J shed 7 bases, with 7 bases lying between them. The germline gives CDR1 SEHNR, CDR2 FQNEAQ (reference sequence). The CDR3 sequence is 12 residues long. The CDR3 region has the DNA TGTGCCAGCAGCTTAGGGGGCAGTGAAGCTTTCTTT. It is translated as CASSLGGSEAFF. Together with reference TRBV7-9 and TRBJ1-1, the CDR3 gives the full variable domain: DTGVSQNPRHKITKRGQNVTFRCDPISEHNRLYWYRQTLGQGPEFLTYFQNEAQLEKSRLLSDRFSAERPKGSFSTLEIQRTEQGDSAMYLCASSLGGSEAFFGQGTRLTVV.